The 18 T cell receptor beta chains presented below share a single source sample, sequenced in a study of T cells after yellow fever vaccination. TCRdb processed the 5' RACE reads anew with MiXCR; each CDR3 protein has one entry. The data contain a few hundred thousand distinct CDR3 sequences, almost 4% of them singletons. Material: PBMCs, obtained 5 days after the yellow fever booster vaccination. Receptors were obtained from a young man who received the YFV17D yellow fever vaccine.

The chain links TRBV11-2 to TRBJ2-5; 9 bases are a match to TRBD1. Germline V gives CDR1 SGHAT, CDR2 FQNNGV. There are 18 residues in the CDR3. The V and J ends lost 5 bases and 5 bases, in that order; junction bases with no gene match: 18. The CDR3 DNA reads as TGTGCCAGCAGCCTGGGGGCCGGGACAGGGCTATTTCGGGAGACCCAGTACTTC. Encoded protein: CASSLGAGTGLFRETQYF.

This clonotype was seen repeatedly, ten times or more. The DNA for the CDR3 is TGCGCCAGCAGACCGACTAGCGGGGGGGCCTCGGGCACAGATACGCAGTATTTT. Translated: CASRPTSGGASGTDTQYF. The V and J genes are TRBV5-1 and TRBJ2-3, with 14 bases aligning to TRBD2. CDR3 length: 18 residues. V shed 5 bases, J shed 1 base, and the junction held 9 bases outside the gene matches. CDR1 and CDR2 (germline): SGHRS, YFSETQ. Combining the CDR3 with reference TRBV5-1 and TRBJ2-3 gives the whole variable domain KAGVTQTPRYLIKTRGQQVTLSCSPISGHRSVSWYQQTPGQGLQFLFEYFSETQRNKGNFPGRFSGRQFSNSRSEMNVSTLELGDSALYLCASRPTSGGASGTDTQYFGPGTRLTVL.

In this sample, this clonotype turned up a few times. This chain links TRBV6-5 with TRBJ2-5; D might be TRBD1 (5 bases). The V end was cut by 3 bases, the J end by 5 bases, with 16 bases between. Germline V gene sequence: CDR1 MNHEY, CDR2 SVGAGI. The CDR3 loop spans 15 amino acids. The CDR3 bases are TGTGCCAGCAGTTATGCCACAGGCTTGGGGGAGACCCAGTACTTC. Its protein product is CASSYATGLGETQYF.

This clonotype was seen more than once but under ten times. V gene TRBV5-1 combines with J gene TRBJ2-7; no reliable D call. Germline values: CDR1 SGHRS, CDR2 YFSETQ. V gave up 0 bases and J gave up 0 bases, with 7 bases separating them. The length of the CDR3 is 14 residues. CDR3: CASSLAWDSYEQYF. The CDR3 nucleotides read TGCGCCAGCAGCTTGGCTTGGGACTCCTACGAGCAGTACTTC.

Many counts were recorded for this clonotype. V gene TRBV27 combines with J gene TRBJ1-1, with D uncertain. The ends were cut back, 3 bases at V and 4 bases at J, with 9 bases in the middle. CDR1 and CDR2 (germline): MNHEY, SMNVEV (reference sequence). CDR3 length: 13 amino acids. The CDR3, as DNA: TGTGCCAGCAGTTTTAAAGAGACCACTGAAGCTTTCTTT. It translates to CASSFKETTEAFF.

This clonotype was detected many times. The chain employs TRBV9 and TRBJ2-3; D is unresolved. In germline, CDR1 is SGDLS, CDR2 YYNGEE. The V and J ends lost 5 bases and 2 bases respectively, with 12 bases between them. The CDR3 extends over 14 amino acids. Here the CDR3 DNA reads TGTGCCAGCAGGGGCCGGACCAACACAGATACGCAGTATTTT. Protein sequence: CASRGRTNTDTQYF.

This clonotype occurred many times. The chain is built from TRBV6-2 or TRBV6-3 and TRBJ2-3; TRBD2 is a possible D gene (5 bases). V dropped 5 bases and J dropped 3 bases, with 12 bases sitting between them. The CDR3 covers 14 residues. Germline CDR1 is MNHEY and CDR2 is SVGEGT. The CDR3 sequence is CASSDFLATDTQYF. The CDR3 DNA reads TGTGCCAGCAGTGATTTTTTAGCGACAGATACGCAGTATTTT.

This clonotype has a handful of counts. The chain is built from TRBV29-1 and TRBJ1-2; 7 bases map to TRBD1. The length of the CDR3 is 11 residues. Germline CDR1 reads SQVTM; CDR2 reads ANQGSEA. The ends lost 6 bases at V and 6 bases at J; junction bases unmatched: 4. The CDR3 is CSVSTGDGYTF. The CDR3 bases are TGCAGCGTGTCTACAGGGGATGGCTACACCTTC.

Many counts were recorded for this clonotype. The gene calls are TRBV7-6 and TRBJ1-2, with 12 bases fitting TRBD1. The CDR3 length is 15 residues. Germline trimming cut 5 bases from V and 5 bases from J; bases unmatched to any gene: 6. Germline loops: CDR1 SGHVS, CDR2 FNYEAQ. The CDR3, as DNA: TGTGCCAGCAGCGAAGGGACAGGGGGCTATTATGGCTACACCTTC. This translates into CASSEGTGGYYGYTF.

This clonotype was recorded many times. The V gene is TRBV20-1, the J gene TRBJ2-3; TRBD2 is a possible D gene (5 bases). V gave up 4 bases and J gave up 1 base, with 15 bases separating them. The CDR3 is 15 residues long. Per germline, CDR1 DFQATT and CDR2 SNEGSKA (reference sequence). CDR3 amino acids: CSAIRLEDGTDTQYF. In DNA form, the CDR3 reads TGCAGTGCTATCCGTTTGGAGGATGGCACAGATACGCAGTATTTT.

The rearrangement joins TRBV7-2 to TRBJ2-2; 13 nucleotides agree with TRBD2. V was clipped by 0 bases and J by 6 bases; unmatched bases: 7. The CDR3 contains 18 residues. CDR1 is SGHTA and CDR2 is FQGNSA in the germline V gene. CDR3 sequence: CASSLALLAGGLSGELFF. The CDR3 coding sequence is TGTGCCAGCAGCTTAGCCCTACTAGCGGGGGGGCTTTCCGGGGAGCTGTTTTTT.

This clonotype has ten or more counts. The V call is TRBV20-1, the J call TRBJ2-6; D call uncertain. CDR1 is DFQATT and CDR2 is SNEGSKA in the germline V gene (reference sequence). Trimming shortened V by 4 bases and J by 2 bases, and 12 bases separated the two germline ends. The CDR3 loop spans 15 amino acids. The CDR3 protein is CSAINIGPGANVLTF. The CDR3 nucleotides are TGCAGTGCTATCAACATCGGACCTGGGGCCAACGTCCTGACTTTC.

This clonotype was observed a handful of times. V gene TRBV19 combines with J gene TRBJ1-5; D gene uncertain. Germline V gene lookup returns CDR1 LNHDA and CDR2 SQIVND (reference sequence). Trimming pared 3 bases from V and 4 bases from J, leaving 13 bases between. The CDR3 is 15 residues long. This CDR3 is CASSMRRQINQPQHF. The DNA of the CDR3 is TGTGCCAGTAGTATGAGGAGGCAGATAAATCAGCCCCAGCATTTT.

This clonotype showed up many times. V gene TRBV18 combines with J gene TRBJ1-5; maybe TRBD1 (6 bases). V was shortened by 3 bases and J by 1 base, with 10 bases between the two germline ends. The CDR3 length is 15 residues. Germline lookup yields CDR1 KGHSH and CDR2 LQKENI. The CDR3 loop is CASSPGQNSNQPQHF. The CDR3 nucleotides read TGTGCCAGCTCACCTGGACAGAACAGCAATCAGCCCCAGCATTTT.

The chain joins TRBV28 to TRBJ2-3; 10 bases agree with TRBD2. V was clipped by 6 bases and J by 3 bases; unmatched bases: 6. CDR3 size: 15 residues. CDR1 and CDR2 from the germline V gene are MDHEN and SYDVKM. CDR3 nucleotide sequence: TGTGCCAGCAGCAGCGGGGGGGCCCGAACAGATACGCAGTATTTT. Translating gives CASSSGGARTDTQYF.

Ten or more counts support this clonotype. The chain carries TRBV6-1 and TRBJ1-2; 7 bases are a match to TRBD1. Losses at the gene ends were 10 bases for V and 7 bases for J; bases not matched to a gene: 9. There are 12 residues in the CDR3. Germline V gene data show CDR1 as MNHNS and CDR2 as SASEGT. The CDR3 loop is CATRRDSGGYTF. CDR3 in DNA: TGTGCCACAAGACGGGACAGCGGTGGCTACACCTTC.

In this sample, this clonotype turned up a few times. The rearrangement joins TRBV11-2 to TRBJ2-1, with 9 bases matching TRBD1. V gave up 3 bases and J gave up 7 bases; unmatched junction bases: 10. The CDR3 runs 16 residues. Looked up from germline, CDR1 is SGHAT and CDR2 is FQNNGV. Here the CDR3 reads CASSLVIGTGWNEQFF. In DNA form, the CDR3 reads TGTGCCAGCAGCTTGGTAATCGGGACAGGGTGGAATGAGCAGTTCTTC.

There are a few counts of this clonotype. CDR3 sequence: CASSLPEAGGGEAFF. The CDR3 DNA sequence: TGCGCCAGCAGTCTTCCGGAGGCAGGGGGCGGTGAAGCTTTCTTT. This chain joins TRBV4-1 and TRBJ1-1; TRBD1 aligns across 8 bases. V lost 6 bases and J lost 7; bases outside the gene matches: 13. Per the germline V gene, CDR1 is MGHRA and CDR2 is YSYEKL. The CDR3 has 15 residues.